This TCR beta chain comes out of a study of type 1 and type 2 diabetes patients. As for the study in general: CD4+ or CD8+ T cells were positively selected from PBMCs with microbeads. Sequencing for the whole study yielded about 20 million paired-end reads.

The CDR3 has 14 amino acids. After removal of 3 bases from V and 4 bases from J, the junction contained 4 bases not matched to a gene. Germline V CDR1 and CDR2: MDHEN, SYDVKM. PCR was run on genomic DNA. A primer set of 30 forward and 13 reverse primers amplified the CDR3. TCRdb analysed the multiplex PCR reads with MiXCR anew, one entry per CDR3 protein. The sample records around 300,000 distinct CDR3 sequences, roughly 50% being singletons. This clonotype was seen only once. V is TRBV28 and J is TRBJ1-1; 8 nucleotides agree with TRBD1. This sequence was found in a man younger than 30 with type 2 diabetes. Specimen: peripheral blood mononuclear cells (PBMCs). DNA of the CDR3: TGTGCCAGCAGTTTCAGGGGGCCAGGCACTGAAGCTTTCTTT. Amino acids: CASSFRGPGTEAFF.